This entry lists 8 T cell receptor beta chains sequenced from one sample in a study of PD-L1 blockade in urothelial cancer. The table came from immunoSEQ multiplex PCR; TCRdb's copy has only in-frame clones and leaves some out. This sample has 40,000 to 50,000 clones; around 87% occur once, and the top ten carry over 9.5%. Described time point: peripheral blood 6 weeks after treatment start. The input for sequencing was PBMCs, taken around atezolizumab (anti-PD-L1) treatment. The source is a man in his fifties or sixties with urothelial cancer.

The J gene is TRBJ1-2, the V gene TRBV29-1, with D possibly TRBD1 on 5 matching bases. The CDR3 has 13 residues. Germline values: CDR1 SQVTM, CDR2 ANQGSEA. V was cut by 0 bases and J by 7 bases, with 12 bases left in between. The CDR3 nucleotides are TGCAGCGTTGAAGACCCAGCAGGGCTTGGCTACACCTTC. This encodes CSVEDPAGLGYTF.

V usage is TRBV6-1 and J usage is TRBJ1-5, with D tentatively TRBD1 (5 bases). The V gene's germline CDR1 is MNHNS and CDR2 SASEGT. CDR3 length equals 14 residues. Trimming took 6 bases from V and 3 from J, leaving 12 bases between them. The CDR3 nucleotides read TGTGCCAGCAGCCGCGGGGGGTCCAATCAGCCCCAGCATTTT. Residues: CASSRGGSNQPQHF.

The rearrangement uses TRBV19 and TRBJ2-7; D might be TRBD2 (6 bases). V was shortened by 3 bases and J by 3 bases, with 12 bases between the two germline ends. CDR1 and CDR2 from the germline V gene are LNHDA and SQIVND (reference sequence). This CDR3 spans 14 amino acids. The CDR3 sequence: CASSMKGGLYEQYF. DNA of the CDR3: TGTGCCAGTAGTATGAAGGGAGGCCTCTACGAGCAGTACTTC.

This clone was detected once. The CDR3 DNA reads TGCGCCAGCAGCCAAGCGGGGGGCCGGTACGAGCAGTACTTC. It yields the protein CASSQAGGRYEQYF. The chain joins TRBV4-3 to TRBJ2-7; weak D call: TRBD2 (7 bases). Germline CDR1 LGHNA, CDR2 YSLEER. V lost 1 base and J 4 bases, leaving 11 bases between the germline ends. CDR3 length equals 14 residues.

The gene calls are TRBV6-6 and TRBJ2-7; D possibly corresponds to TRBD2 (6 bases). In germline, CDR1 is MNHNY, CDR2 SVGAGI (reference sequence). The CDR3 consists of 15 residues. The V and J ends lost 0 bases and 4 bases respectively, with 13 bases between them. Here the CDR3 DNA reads TGTGCCAGCAGTTACTCGTCCCCTAGCGAATACGAGCAGTACTTC. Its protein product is CASSYSSPSEYEQYF.

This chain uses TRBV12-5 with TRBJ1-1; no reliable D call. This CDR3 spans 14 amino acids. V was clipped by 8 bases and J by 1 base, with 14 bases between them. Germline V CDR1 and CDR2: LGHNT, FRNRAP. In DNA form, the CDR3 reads TGTGCTAGTCGTGACTCCGATCCGAACACTGAAGCTTTCTTT. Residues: CASRDSDPNTEAFF.

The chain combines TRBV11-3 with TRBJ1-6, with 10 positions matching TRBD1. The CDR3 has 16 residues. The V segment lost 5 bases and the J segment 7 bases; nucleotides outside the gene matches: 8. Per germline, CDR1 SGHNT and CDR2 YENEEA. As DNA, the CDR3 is TGTGCCAGCAGCCCAGGACAGGGGGTTAACAATTCACCCCTCCACTTT. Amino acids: CASSPGQGVNNSPLHF.

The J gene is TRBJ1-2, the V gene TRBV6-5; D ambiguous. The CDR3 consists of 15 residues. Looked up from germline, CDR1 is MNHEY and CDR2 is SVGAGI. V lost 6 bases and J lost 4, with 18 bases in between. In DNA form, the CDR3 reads TGTGCCAGCAGGCCACAAGCGGACGGAATCTATGGCTACACCTTC. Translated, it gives CASRPQADGIYGYTF.